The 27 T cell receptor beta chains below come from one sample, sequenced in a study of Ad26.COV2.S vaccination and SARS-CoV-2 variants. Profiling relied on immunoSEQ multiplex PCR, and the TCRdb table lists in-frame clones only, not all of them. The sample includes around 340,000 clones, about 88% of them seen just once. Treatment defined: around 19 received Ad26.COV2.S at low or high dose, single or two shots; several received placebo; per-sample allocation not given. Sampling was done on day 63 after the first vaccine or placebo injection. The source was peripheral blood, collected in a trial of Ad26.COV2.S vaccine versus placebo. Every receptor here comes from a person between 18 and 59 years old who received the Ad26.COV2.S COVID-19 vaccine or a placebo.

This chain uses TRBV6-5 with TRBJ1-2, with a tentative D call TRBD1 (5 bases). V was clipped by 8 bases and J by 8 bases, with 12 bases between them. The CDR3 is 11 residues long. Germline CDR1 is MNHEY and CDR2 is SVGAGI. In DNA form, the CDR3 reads TGTGCCAGCTTTGGACAAGCAGGCTACACCTTC. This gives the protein CASFGQAGYTF.

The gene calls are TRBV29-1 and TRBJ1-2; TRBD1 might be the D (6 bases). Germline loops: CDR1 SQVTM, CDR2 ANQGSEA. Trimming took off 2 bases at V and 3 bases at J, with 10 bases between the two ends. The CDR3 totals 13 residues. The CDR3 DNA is TGCAGCGTTGAATTGACAGGCTACTATGGCTACACCTTC. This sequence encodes CSVELTGYYGYTF.

The CDR3, as DNA: TGTGCCAGCAGTTTAGGCTCCTACAATGAGCAGTTCTTC. This encodes CASSLGSYNEQFF. This chain uses TRBV27 with TRBJ2-1, with no clear D. The CDR3 sequence is 13 residues long. The germline CDR1 and CDR2 sequences are MNHEY and SMNVEV (reference sequence). V was clipped by 2 bases and J by 0 bases, with 2 bases between them.

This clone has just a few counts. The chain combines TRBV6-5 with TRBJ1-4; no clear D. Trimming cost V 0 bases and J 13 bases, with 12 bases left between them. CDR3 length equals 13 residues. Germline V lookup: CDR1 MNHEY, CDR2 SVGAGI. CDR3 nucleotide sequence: TGTGCCAGCAGTTACTCGAATCTAGGTGGACTGTTTTTT. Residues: CASSYSNLGGLFF.

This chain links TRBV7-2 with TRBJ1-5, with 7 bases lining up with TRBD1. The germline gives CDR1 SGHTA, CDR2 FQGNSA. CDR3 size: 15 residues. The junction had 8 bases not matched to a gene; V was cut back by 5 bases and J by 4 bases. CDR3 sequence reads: CASSPGTVENQPQHF. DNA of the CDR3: TGTGCCAGCAGCCCCGGGACAGTTGAAAATCAGCCCCAGCATTTT.

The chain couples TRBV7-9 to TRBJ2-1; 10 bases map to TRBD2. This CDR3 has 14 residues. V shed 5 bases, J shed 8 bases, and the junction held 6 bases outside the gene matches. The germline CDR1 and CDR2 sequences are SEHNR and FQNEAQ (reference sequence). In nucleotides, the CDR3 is TGTGCCAGCAGCGTCCTAGCGGGAGAATATGAGCAGTTCTTC. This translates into CASSVLAGEYEQFF.

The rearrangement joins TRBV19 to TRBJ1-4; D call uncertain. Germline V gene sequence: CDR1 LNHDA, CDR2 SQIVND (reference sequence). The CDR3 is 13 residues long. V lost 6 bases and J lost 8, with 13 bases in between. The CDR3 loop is CASSRKMGEKLFF. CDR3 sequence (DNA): TGTGCCAGTAGCCGCAAAATGGGGGAAAAACTGTTTTTT.

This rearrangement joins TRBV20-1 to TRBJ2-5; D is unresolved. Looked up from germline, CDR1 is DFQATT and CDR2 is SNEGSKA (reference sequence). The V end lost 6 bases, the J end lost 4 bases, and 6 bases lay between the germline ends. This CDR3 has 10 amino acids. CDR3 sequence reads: CSAWRETQYF. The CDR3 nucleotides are TGCAGTGCCTGGCGAGAGACCCAGTACTTC.

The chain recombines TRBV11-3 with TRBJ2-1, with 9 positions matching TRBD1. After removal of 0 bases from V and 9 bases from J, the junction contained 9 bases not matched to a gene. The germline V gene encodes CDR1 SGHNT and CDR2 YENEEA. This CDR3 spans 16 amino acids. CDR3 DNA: TGTGCCAGCAGCTTAGATGGGGGGACAGGGTCCAGTGAGCAGTTCTTC. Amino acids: CASSLDGGTGSSEQFF.

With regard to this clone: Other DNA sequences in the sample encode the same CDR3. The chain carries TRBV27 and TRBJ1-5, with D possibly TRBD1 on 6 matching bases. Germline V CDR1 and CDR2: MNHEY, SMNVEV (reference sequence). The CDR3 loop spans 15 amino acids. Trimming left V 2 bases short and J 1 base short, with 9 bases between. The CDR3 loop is CASSLVRGSNQPQHF. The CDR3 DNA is TGTGCCAGCAGTTTAGTCAGGGGAAGCAATCAGCCCCAGCATTTT.

This chain's CDR3 is CASRSPGGYETQYF. The CDR3 DNA is TGTGCCAGCAGGTCCCCGGGGGGCTATGAGACCCAGTACTTC. V gene TRBV7-9 combines with J gene TRBJ2-5, with D perhaps TRBD2 (7 bases). V lost 6 bases and J lost 5, with 16 bases in between. The CDR3 runs to 14 residues. Germline lookup yields CDR1 SEHNR and CDR2 FQNEAQ (reference sequence).

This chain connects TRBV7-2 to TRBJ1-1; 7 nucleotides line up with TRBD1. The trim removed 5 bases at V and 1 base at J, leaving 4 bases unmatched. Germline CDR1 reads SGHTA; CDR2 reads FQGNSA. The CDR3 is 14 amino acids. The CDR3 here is CASSVRDRNTEAFF. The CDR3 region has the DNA TGTGCCAGCAGCGTAAGGGACAGGAACACTGAAGCTTTCTTT.

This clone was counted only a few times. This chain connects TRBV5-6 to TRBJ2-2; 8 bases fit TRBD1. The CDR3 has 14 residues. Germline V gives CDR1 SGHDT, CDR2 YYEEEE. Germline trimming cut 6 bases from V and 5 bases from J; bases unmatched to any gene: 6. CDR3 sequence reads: CASTHQGATGELFF. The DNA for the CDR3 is TGTGCCAGCACCCATCAGGGGGCGACCGGGGAGCTGTTTTTT.

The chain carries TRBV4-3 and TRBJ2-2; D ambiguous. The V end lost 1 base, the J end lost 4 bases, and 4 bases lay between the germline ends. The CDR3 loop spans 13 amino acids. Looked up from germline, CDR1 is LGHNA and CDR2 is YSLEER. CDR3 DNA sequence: TGCGCCAGCAGCCAAGGGTTCACCGGGGAGCTGTTTTTT. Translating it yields CASSQGFTGELFF.

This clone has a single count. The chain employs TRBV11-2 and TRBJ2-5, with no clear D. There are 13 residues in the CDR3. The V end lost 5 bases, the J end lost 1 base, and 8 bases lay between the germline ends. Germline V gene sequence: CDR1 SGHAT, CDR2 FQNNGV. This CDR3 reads CASSDGTQETQYF. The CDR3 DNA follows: TGTGCCAGCAGCGACGGAACCCAAGAGACCCAGTACTTC.

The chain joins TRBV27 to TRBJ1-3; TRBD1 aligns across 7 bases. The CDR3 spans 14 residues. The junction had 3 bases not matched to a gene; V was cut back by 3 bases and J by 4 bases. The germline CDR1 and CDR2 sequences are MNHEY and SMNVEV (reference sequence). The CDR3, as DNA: TGTGCCAGCAGTTTCAGGGGGGAGGGAAACACCATATATTTT. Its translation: CASSFRGEGNTIYF.

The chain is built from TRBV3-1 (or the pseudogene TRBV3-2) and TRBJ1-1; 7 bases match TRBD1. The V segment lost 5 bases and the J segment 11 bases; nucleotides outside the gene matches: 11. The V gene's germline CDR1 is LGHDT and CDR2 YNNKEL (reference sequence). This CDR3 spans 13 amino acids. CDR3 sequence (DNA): TGTGCCAGCAGCGAGAGACAGGGTTTCGCCGCTTTCTTT. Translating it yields CASSERQGFAAFF.

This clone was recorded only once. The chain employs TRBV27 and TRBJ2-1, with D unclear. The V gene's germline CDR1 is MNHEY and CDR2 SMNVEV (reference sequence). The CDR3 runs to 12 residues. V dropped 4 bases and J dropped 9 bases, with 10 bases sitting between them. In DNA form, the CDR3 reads TGTGCCAGCAGTTCCGGGTCTGGTGAGCAGTTCTTC. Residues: CASSSGSGEQFF.

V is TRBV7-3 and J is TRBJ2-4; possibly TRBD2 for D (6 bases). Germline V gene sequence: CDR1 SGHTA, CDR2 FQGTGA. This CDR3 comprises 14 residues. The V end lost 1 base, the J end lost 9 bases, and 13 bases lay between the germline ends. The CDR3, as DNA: TGTGCCAGCAGCTTAAGTGGCGGGGCGAGCATTCAGTACTTC. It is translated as CASSLSGGASIQYF. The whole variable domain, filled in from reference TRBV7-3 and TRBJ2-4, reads GAGVSQTPSNKVTEKGKYVELRCDPISGHTALYWYRQSLGQGPEFLIYFQGTGAADDSGLPNDRFFAVRPEGSVSTLKIQRTERGDSAVYLCASSLSGGASIQYFGAGTRLSVL.

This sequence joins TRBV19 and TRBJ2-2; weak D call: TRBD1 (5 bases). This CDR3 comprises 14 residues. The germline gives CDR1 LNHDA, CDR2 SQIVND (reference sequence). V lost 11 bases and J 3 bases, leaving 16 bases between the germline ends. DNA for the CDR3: TGTGCCGGCCGGGCCCTAGGGGACACCGGGGAGCTGTTTTTT. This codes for CAGRALGDTGELFF.

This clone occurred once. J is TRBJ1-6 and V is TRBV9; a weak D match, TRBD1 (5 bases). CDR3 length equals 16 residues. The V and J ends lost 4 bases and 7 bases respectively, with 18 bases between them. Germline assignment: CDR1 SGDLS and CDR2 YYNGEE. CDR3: CASSPEGDRTNSPLHF. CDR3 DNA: TGTGCCAGCAGCCCAGAGGGAGACAGAACCAATTCACCCCTCCACTTT.

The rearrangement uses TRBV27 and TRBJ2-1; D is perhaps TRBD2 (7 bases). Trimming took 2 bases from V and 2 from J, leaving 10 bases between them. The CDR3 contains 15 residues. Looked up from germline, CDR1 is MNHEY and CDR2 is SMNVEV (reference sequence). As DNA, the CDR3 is TGTGCCAGCAGTTTAGAGGGGGGGGCCTACAATGAGCAGTTCTTC. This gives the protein CASSLEGGAYNEQFF.

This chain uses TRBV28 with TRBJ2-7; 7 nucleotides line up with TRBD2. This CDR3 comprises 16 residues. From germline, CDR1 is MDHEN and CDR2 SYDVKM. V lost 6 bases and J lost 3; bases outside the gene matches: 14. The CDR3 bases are TGTGCCAGCAGCCGCTGGGGAGGGACGGCGAACTACGAGCAGTACTTC. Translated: CASSRWGGTANYEQYF.

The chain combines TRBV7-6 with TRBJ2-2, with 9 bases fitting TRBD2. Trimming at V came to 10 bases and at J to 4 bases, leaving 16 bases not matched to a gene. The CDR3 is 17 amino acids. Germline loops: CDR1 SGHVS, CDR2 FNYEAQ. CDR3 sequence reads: CATSVNLAGASTGELFF. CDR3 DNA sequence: TGTGCCACCTCCGTCAATTTAGCGGGAGCTAGCACCGGGGAGCTGTTTTTT.

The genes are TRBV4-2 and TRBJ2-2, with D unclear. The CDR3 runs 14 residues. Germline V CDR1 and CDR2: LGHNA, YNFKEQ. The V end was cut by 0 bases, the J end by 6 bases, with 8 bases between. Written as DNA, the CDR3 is TGTGCCAGCAGCCAAGAAAGAGGAGCCGGGGAGCTGTTTTTT. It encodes CASSQERGAGELFF.

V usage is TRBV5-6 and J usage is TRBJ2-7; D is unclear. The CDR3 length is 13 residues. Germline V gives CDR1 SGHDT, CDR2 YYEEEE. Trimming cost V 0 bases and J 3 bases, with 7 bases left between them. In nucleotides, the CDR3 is TGTGCCAGCAGCTTGGCCAACGGCTACGAGCAGTACTTC. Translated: CASSLANGYEQYF.

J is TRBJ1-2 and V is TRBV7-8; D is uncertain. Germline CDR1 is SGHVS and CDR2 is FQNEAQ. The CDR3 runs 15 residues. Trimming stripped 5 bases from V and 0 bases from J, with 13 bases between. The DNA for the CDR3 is TGTGCCAGCAGCCCAAATCCTCCCTCTAACTATGGCTACACCTTC. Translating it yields CASSPNPPSNYGYTF.